The TCR beta chain under discussion was sequenced for a study of blood T cells in healthy people across ages (dated by TCRdb to the mid-2010s). Concerning the study at large: Template switching captured roughly one uniquely barcoded TCR beta cDNA molecule per two T cells in model experiments. Donors were grouped into four age groups: young (average roughly 17 years), middle-aged (under 40), aged (approximately 58) and long-lived (about 89). The study measured age-related changes in TCR beta repertoire diversity using deep sequencing normalized with unique cDNA molecular identifiers. Two additional independent replicas of 1 million unique cDNA reads from the same blood draw were analyzed for two donors (one aged 18 to 30 and one aged 80 or older). To avoid experimental bias, donors of different ages were randomly spread across the sequencing lanes. Study-level results and caveats: As age increased, observed TCR beta diversity per million T cells dropped in a roughly linear way, and a significant reduction was already evident by age 40. The long-lived group showed more naive CD4+ T cells, fewer expanded clones and increased TCR diversity than the aged group, suggesting age selection. Because the CMV infection status of the donors was unknown, age-related changes in expanded clonotypes may potentially have been confounded. Estimates of total diversity based on one million sequenced T cells were regarded as lower bounds and as underestimates. Since profiling was done on bulk unsorted PBMCs, naive and antigen-experienced compartments could not be conclusively compared. There was a strong correlation between observed TCR beta diversity and the percentage of naive T cells measured by flow cytometry.

A note on this clonotype: Its antigen has not been determined. No clone much larger than this one lies a single base away; base qualities are absent.

Library prep was done by 5' RACE. Sequencing instrument: Illumina HiSeq 2500. The second PCR ran for roughly 7 to 12 cycles and used a J-beta primer mix along with a sample-barcoded 5' primer. A template-switch 5' adaptor carrying 12 random nucleotides introduced a unique molecular identifier onto each TCR beta cDNA molecule. Each sample yielded at least 2.5 million CDR3-containing paired-end reads. All of the RNA was converted into first-strand cDNA using the Mint cDNA synthesis kit, with a TRBC-specific oligonucleotide serving as the primer. All cDNA was treated with uracil-DNA glycosylase and then went through a first 18-cycle PCR with the universal primers M1SS and BC2_uni_R. The study's own analysis went as follows. Each sample was normalized by randomly selecting 1 million high-quality reads, each carrying a distinct molecular identifier. Reads with shared molecular identifiers were discarded instead of being binned into consensus sequences. CDR3 identification, clonotype clustering and error correction used MiTCR with a Q25 quality threshold and the strictest error-elimination algorithm. A nonparametric unseen species model using Euler transformation provided a lower-bound estimate of total TCR beta diversity. Using fastp at Q25 and MiXCR, TCRdb reprocessed the public reads and kept productive beta chains. All rows with the same CDR3 protein become a single entry with the most common DNA and genes. V and J calls and clone size were set by TCRdb, not the authors. The table for this sample lists some 1.5 million distinct CDR3 sequences; roughly 28% of them were counted only once. The ten largest clones represent over 7% of the sample.

The donors were some 36 Caucasian individuals from Russia, aged roughly 6 to 100 years, who were systemically healthy. Ten milliliters of peripheral blood were drawn from each donor into EDTA-treated Vacutainer tubes. Ficoll-Paque density-gradient centrifugation was used to isolate PBMCs, with at least 6.5 million obtained per sample. Total RNA, at least 6 micrograms per sample, was extracted from PBMCs with Trizol reagent. Naive CD45RAhigh/CD27high T cell percentages were measured by flow cytometry on a PBMC aliquot from every donor. Counted from cysteine to phenylalanine, this CDR3 has 15 amino acids. Kept here is only the CDR3 DNA, which spans 45 bases and is read in frame from base 1. The junction shows trimming of 7 bases on V and 7 bases on J, and the gene matches do not reach 15 bases of it.

This TCR was recovered from a woman aged 25 to 39 in good health. Source material: blood. Rearrangement joined TRBV12-3 or TRBV12-4 to TRBJ1-1; 7 bases in the junction line up with TRBD1. The bases are TGTGCCAGCACCAAACGGACCCCTCGACAGGGTGAAGCTTTCTTT. Translated, this gives CASTKRTPRQGEAFF.